This section outlines one TCR beta chain sequence together with its context. Its specificity is unknown. This entry is derived from a study of response to subunit inactivated influenza vaccine. Study conclusions and caveats: Researchers suggested that each seasonal influenza vaccination recruits few new T cells.

The CDR3 spans 13 residues. V lost 2 bases, J lost 15 bases, and 19 bases lay in between. CDR1 and CDR2 (germline): SGHDT, YYEEEE. TCRdb re-derived calls from the RT-PCR reads in MiXCR, one entry per CDR3 protein. The sample yields hundreds of thousands of distinct CDR3 sequences, approximately 12% seen once. The chain uses TRBV5-6 and TRBJ2-3; either TRBD1 or TRBD2 may fit D (7 bases each). Material: non-naive T cells sorted from PBMCs, obtained 14 to 15 days before vaccination. The TCR comes from a man in his fifties or sixties who received an inactivated influenza vaccine. CDR3: CASSLHRGGPLYF. The CDR3 DNA follows: TGTGCCAGCAGCTTACACAGGGGAGGGCCCCTTTATTTT.